This T cell receptor (beta chain) is drawn from a study of identical twins. A universal primer binding site was introduced by template switching. The final cDNA contained unique molecular identifiers. TCRdb processed the 5' RACE reads anew with MiXCR; each CDR3 protein has one entry. This table holds approximately 590,000 distinct CDR3 sequences, just under 10% found once. Findings and caveats of the study: Whereas memory repertoires showed no such difference, abundant cord blood beta clonotypes carried fewer insertions. Models underpredicted monozygotic twin sharing of out-of-frame TCR alpha. Twin pairs' shared out-of-frame alpha sequences were enriched in low generation probability.

This clonotype was detected ten times or more. Its antigen is undetermined. The CDR3 spans 16 residues. V was pared by 2 bases and J by 6 bases, with 9 bases of the junction left unmatched. From germline, CDR1 is MGHDK and CDR2 SYGVNS. These data were likewise used in another study, on yellow fever vaccine responses in identical twins.

The rearrangement uses TRBV25-1 and TRBJ2-3; TRBD2 matches 9 bases. The sample consisted of PBMCs. The receptor was isolated from a woman aged 18-29 years in good health. CDR3 sequence reads: CASSEGSGGTRDTQYF. CDR3 in DNA: TGTGCCAGCAGTGAAGGTAGCGGGGGCACCAGGGATACGCAGTATTTT.